The present TCR beta chain was sequenced within a study of T cell responses to AZD1222 COVID-19 vaccine (dated by TCRdb to the early 2020s). In the study overall: A total of 233 trial participants underwent TCR sequencing, of whom nearly 210 had received two doses of AZD1222 and about 26 had received two doses of the MenACWY control vaccine. Enrollment into the trials was organized by age into subgroups of 18-55, 56-69 and 70-plus years, and those subgroups contained roughly 150, 30 and 60 TCR-sequenced participants, respectively.

Overall study outcomes, separate from this receptor: Conclusions about previously exposed vaccinees are limited because only five or six AZD1222 recipients were SARS-CoV-2 seropositive at baseline. Because no samples from the day 14 peak response were available, repertoires could be characterized only after the peak T cell response. A significant rise in spike-specific TCR breadth and depth was observed after two AZD1222 doses relative to day 0 and relative to MenACWY recipients. The vaccine-associated CD4 TCRs covered the entire spike protein, and the dominant responses fell in regions 160-218 and 743-854. Participants were mostly white British and included more females than males, and it was suggested by the authors that clonal diversity may have been underestimated. In the small 56-69-year group, the increase in depth fell short of significance, most likely because of low power. Epitopes outside the regions mutated in the B.1.351 and B.1.1.7 variants were reportedly recognized by nearly half of the unique spike-specific TCRs.

A single count supports this clone. The clone's antigen remains unknown. No quality values exist for individual bases; no much larger clone is one base distant. Sequences MDHEN (CDR1) and SYDVKM (CDR2) are obtained from the germline V gene. V loses 6 bases, J loses 7 bases, and the germline ends lie 21 bases apart. The CDR3 numbers 15 residues from cysteine through phenylalanine. Only the CDR3 region is kept as DNA, spanning 45 bases read in frame from base 1. The CDR3 regions of human TCRbeta chains were analyzed by immunosequencing. The study's processing was this. Repertoire TCRs were checked for matches against a reference library of SARS-CoV-2-specific TCRs that had been generated using the MIRA antigen-specificity platform. Breadth meant the fraction of unique TCRs that were SARS-CoV-2-associated, whereas depth meant the fraction of total T cells that were SARS-CoV-2-associated. Using the MIRA data, each spike-specific TCR was mapped to the spike region that the TCR reacts to and placed in a CD4 or CD8 class. Log10-transformed breadth and depth values were compared by one-way ANOVA with Sidak's multiple comparisons tests. TCRdb re-hosts the immuneACCESS table, in-frame sequences only. Its copies lack some clones; in the studies checked, an unresolved V gene accounts for under half of them, and the cause for the rest is not known. The DNA was the basis for D and trimming; V, J and clone size are from that table. Present in this sample are 120,000 or so clones, about 94% of which were seen just once. The ten biggest clones cover approximately 2.8% of the sample.

The sample's time point label is to be understood as: about 28 days (+/-7) after the second vaccine dose. Because spike-specific TCR depth and breadth did not differ between the two schedules, AZD1222 recipients who got a second dose at roughly 4 weeks were pooled with those who got a second dose at roughly 12 weeks. Samples from vaccinated people were obtained from the UK trials COV001 and COV002, which included a single-blind randomized controlled phase 2/3 trial of AZD1222 (ChAdOx1 nCoV-19) in healthy adults. Trial participant PBMC samples were collected at day 0 and day 28 after the second dose for TCRbeta chain sequencing.

In this chain, TRBV28 is recombined with TRBJ1-2; the D segment could be TRBD1, given 6 matching bases. The sequence came from an adult who received the AZD1222 COVID-19 vaccine. The starting material was peripheral blood, obtained 28 days after the second AZD1222 dose. The DNA is as follows: TGTGCCAGCAGACGGGACATATCCCTCCCCGGTGGCTACACCTTC. The translation is CASRRDISLPGGYTF.